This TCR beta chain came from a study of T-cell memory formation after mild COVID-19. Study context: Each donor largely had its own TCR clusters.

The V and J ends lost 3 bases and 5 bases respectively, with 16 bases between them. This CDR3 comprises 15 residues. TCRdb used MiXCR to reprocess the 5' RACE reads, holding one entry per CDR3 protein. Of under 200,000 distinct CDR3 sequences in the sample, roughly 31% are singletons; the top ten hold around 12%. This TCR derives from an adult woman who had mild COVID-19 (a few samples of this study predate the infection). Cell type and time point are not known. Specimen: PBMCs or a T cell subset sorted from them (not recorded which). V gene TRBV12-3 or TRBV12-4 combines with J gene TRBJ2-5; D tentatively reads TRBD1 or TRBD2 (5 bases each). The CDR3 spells CASSLPGTPRETQYF. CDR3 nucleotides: TGTGCCAGCAGTTTGCCCGGGACCCCGAGGGAGACCCAGTACTTC.